This T cell receptor beta chain emerged from a study of blood T cell repertoires in COVID-19. Overall study: The United States, Italy and Spain were the sources of the acute and convalescent COVID-19 samples. PBMCs, B-cell-depleted T cells, or T cells provided the cDNA or gDNA that made up the material.

Original handling: How many nucleated cells were present was estimated from reference gene primer amplification. Libraries were prepared by immunoSEQ multiplex PCR; TCRdb keeps only in-frame clonotypes and omits some of them. That table is the source of V, J and clone size, and D and trimming were worked out from the DNA. The sample has 15,000 or so clones; 85% to 90% are singletons. V was clipped by 7 bases and J by 2 bases, with 8 bases between them. The CDR3 length is 12 residues. Germline CDR1 reads MNHNY; CDR2 reads SVGAGI (reference sequence). It was during active infection that Seattle patients were enrolled and then longitudinally followed.

The rearrangement joins TRBV6-6 to TRBJ1-2; no clear D gene. The TCR comes from a woman at least 80 years old with COVID-19, enrolled during active disease. Sequencing input: peripheral blood. CDR3 in amino acids: CASTLQNYGYTF. The CDR3 DNA is TGTGCCAGCACTCTACAGAACTATGGCTACACCTTC.